These 13 T cell receptor beta chains share one sample of origin, sequenced in a study of OX40 agonist ivuxolimab in advanced cancers. Repertoires were generated with immunoSEQ multiplex PCR, while TCRdb's copy carries only in-frame clones and drops some. The sample shows 42,000 or so clones, approximately 78% of them seen only once. The specimen was CD4+ or CD8+ T cells sorted from blood, collected in a trial of the OX40 agonist ivuxolimab. The receptors stem from an adult with an advanced solid tumor such as melanoma, head and neck, liver or kidney cancer.

This sequence joins TRBV5-1 and TRBJ2-5, with 8 bases identical to TRBD2. Gene TRBJ2-7 matches the end of the DNA better, so the J call may be wrong. The CDR3 spans 15 residues. CDR1 SGHRS and CDR2 YFSETQ come from the germline V gene. The CDR3 DNA reads as TGCGCCAGCAGCTTGGCCGGGAGGGGATCAGACGAGCAGTACTTC. Its protein is CASSLAGRGSDEQYF.

The chain couples TRBV6-6 to TRBJ1-1, with D possibly being TRBD1 (5 bases). V was cut by 2 bases and J by 0 bases, with 10 bases left in between. This CDR3 contains 15 residues. Per the germline V gene, CDR1 is MNHNY and CDR2 is SVGAGI (reference sequence). CDR3 sequence: CASSYRVRVNTEAFF. CDR3 nucleotides: TGTGCCAGCAGTTACAGGGTCAGGGTGAACACTGAAGCTTTCTTT.

J is TRBJ1-1 and V is TRBV7-9; D uncertain. Trimming cost V 2 bases and J 2 bases, with 9 bases left between them. The CDR3 totals 14 residues. Germline CDR1 reads SEHNR; CDR2 reads FQNEAQ (reference sequence). The CDR3 reads CASSLMSTNTEAFF. In DNA, the CDR3 is TGTGCCAGCAGCTTAATGTCGACCAACACTGAAGCTTTCTTT.

This chain joins TRBV18 and TRBJ1-2; D unresolved. Germline values: CDR1 KGHSH, CDR2 LQKENI. Trimming stripped 6 bases from V and 3 bases from J, with 11 bases between. The length of the CDR3 is 13 residues. The CDR3 sequence: CASSEGGDYGYTF. The CDR3 DNA reads TGTGCCAGCTCCGAAGGCGGGGACTATGGCTACACCTTC.

J is TRBJ2-4 and V is TRBV5-6, with D unresolved. The V end lost 0 bases, the J end lost 0 bases, and 10 bases lay between the germline ends. The germline V gene encodes CDR1 SGHDT and CDR2 YYEEEE. This CDR3 spans 16 amino acids. DNA for the CDR3: TGTGCCAGCAGCTTGGGGTTGGCGGTAGCCAAAAACATTCAGTACTTC. This translates into CASSLGLAVAKNIQYF.

The chain recombines TRBV2 with TRBJ1-2, with 8 bases lining up with TRBD1. CDR3 length equals 17 residues. In germline, CDR1 is SNHLY, CDR2 FYNNEI. V gave up 1 base and J gave up 0 bases; unmatched junction bases: 7. This CDR3 reads CASSEGSGGIANYGYTF. The CDR3 nucleotides read TGTGCCAGCAGTGAAGGGTCAGGGGGCATAGCTAACTATGGCTACACCTTC.

The chain carries TRBV30 and TRBJ2-1; TRBD2 matches 8 bases. With 8 bases clipped from V and 3 bases from J, the junction kept 15 bases outside the gene matches. The germline V gene encodes CDR1 GTSNPN and CDR2 SVGIG (reference sequence). This CDR3 comprises 16 residues. The CDR3 protein is CASSGNQLEDYNEQFF. In nucleotides, the CDR3 is TGTGCCAGTAGCGGGAACCAACTCGAGGACTACAATGAGCAGTTCTTC.

The rearrangement joins TRBV27 to TRBJ2-3; the match to TRBD2 covers 9 bases. The trim removed 6 bases at V and 3 bases at J, leaving 10 bases unmatched. Germline lookup yields CDR1 MNHEY and CDR2 SMNVEV (reference sequence). The CDR3 extends over 16 amino acids. Here the CDR3 DNA reads TGTGCCAGCAGGGGTGCAGCGGGAGGTCTGACAGATACGCAGTATTTT. Its protein product is CASRGAAGGLTDTQYF.

The chain is built from TRBV28 and TRBJ1-5; 8 nucleotides align to TRBD1. CDR1 is MDHEN and CDR2 is SYDVKM in the germline V gene. CDR3 length equals 12 residues. V lost 8 bases, J lost 4 bases, and 1 base stayed unmatched. The CDR3, as DNA: TGTGCCAGCTGGACAGGGAATCAGCCCCAGCATTTT. Amino acid sequence: CASWTGNQPQHF. The whole variable domain, remainder taken from reference TRBV28 and TRBJ1-5, is DVKVTQSSRYLVKRTGEKVFLECVQDMDHENMFWYRQDPGLGLRLIYFSYDVKMKEKGDIPEGYSVSREKKERFSLILESASTNQTSMYLCASWTGNQPQHFGDGTRLSIL.

V gene TRBV4-1 combines with J gene TRBJ2-1; D call uncertain. Per germline, CDR1 MGHRA and CDR2 YSYEKL. V lost 1 base to trimming and J lost 5 bases, with 9 bases between them. This CDR3 has 14 residues. As DNA, the CDR3 is TGCGCCAGCAGCCAAGTATCCGCCCACAATGAGCAGTTCTTC. As protein: CASSQVSAHNEQFF.

The genes are TRBV6-5 and TRBJ2-7; D remains unclear. V lost 6 bases to trimming and J lost 0 bases, with 9 bases between them. The CDR3 is 13 residues long. Germline loops: CDR1 MNHEY, CDR2 SVGAGI. The CDR3 DNA is TGTGCCAGCAGGAAAAGGAGCTCCTACGAGCAGTACGTC. This codes for CASRKRSSYEQYV.

The chain carries TRBV11-1 and TRBJ2-1; 10 bases fit TRBD2. J lost 4 bases, V lost 1 base, and 1 base had no gene match. This CDR3 has 15 amino acids. Germline CDR1 SGHAT, CDR2 FQDESV (reference sequence). The CDR3 sequence: CASSLGAGGYNEQFF. As DNA, the CDR3 is TGTGCCAGCAGCTTAGGAGCGGGAGGGTACAATGAGCAGTTCTTC.

This clone occurred once. The chain is built from TRBV6-4 and TRBJ2-1; D not resolved. This CDR3 contains 15 residues. Deletions cut 0 bases from V and 2 bases from J, with 8 bases between. Germline V CDR1 and CDR2: MRHNA, SNTAGT. The chain's CDR3 is CASSDSRLPYNEQFF. CDR3 DNA: TGTGCCAGCAGTGACTCTAGACTCCCCTACAATGAGCAGTTCTTC.